Following are 23 T cell receptor beta chains from one sample sequenced in a study of early T cells in non-severe SARS-CoV-2 infection. TCRdb processed the 5' RACE reads anew with MiXCR; each CDR3 protein has one entry. The sample has roughly 40,000 distinct CDR3 sequences, under 7% seen once; the top ten hold less than 6%. Sequenced input: whole blood. The receptors derive from an adult who was a healthcare worker with PCR-confirmed SARS-CoV-2 infection or an uninfected control (not recorded which).

At least ten counts were recorded for this clonotype. The rearrangement links TRBV12-3 or TRBV12-4 to TRBJ1-2, with 10 bases that match TRBD1. Trimming took 1 base from V and 1 from J; bases not matched to a gene: 0. This CDR3 region has 15 residues. In DNA form, the CDR3 reads TGTGCCAGCAGTTTAGGGACAGGGGGTAACTATGGCTACACCTTC. Translated: CASSLGTGGNYGYTF.

This clonotype was recorded at least ten times. The V gene is TRBV27, the J gene TRBJ2-1, with D hard to call. Trimming cost V 7 bases and J 8 bases, with 18 bases left between them. From germline, CDR1 is MNHEY and CDR2 SMNVEV (reference sequence). CDR3 length: 14 residues. For the CDR3, the DNA is TGTGCCAGCAAACGCTCGAGTCCCTCTGATGAGCAGTTCTTC. The encoded protein is CASKRSSPSDEQFF.

This clonotype was observed many times. V gene TRBV12-3 or TRBV12-4 combines with J gene TRBJ1-1; 7 bases are shared with TRBD1. The CDR3 spans 11 residues. V trimming: 6 bases; J trimming: 12 bases; junction bases outside the gene matches: 7. The CDR3 nucleotides are TGTGCCAGCAGGGCGACAGGGTGGACTTTCTTT. This codes for CASRATGWTFF.

The V call is TRBV20-1, the J call TRBJ2-7; D gene unclear. The CDR3 consists of 16 residues. Germline V gives CDR1 DFQATT, CDR2 SNEGSKA (reference sequence). V was shortened by 3 bases and J by 1 base, with 19 bases between the two germline ends. The CDR3 loop reads CSASRFPVGHSYEQYF. The CDR3 DNA reads TGCAGTGCTAGTCGATTTCCAGTTGGCCATTCCTACGAGCAGTACTTC.

This clonotype was recorded a few times. V gene TRBV20-1 combines with J gene TRBJ2-1; no definite D call. Looked up from germline, CDR1 is DFQATT and CDR2 is SNEGSKA (reference sequence). The CDR3 consists of 14 residues. Between the trimmed V and J ends, which lost 4 bases and 0 bases, there was a span of 10 bases. CDR3 DNA sequence: TGCAGTGCTAATCTCAGAAGCTCCTACAATGAGCAGTTCTTC. Translating it yields CSANLRSSYNEQFF.

This clonotype was seen at least ten times. The chain uses TRBV20-1 and TRBJ2-5; the match to TRBD2 covers 8 bases. The CDR3 is 16 amino acids. Germline V gene sequence: CDR1 DFQATT, CDR2 SNEGSKA (reference sequence). Trimming removed 4 bases from V and 4 bases from J; junction bases left unmatched: 14. The CDR3 coding sequence is TGCAGTGCTACGCGGGAGGAGGAGGATTTAGGAGAGACCCAGTACTTC. Amino acid sequence: CSATREEEDLGETQYF.

In this sample, this clonotype turned up a few times. The chain is built from TRBV2 and TRBJ1-1; tentatively, D is TRBD1 (5 bases). This CDR3 has 14 residues. The ends were cut back, 7 bases at V and 0 bases at J, with 12 bases in the middle. Germline lookup yields CDR1 SNHLY and CDR2 FYNNEI. DNA for the CDR3: TGTGCCAGCACCCCAGGGACGGTGAACACTGAAGCTTTCTTT. This translates into CASTPGTVNTEAFF.

This clonotype was detected only a few times. The chain employs TRBV6-5 and TRBJ2-5, with D possibly matching TRBD1 (6 bases). V lost 7 bases and J lost 5, with 14 bases in between. The CDR3 consists of 13 residues. Germline V gives CDR1 MNHEY, CDR2 SVGAGI. This chain's CDR3 is CASTNRVGETQYF. CDR3 DNA sequence: TGTGCCAGCACCAACAGGGTTGGGGAGACCCAGTACTTC.

The V gene is TRBV7-9, the J gene TRBJ2-3; D gene ambiguous. V shed 0 bases and J shed 4 bases, with 14 bases lying between them. This CDR3 region has 16 residues. Germline V gene lookup returns CDR1 SEHNR and CDR2 FQNEAQ (reference sequence). The CDR3 DNA reads as TGTGCCAGCAGCTTAGCCCGGGTCGTTCTCCCAGATACGCAGTATTTT. Translation: CASSLARVVLPDTQYF.

This clonotype was seen a few times. The J gene is TRBJ1-5, the V gene TRBV15, with D tentatively TRBD1 (5 bases). CDR3 length: 13 residues. Germline loops: CDR1 LNHNV, CDR2 YYDKDF (reference sequence). Trimming shortened V by 2 bases and J by 7 bases, and 9 bases separated the two germline ends. CDR3 region: CATSRQGGQPQHF. The DNA of the CDR3 is TGTGCCACCAGCAGACAGGGTGGCCAGCCCCAGCATTTT. The variable domain in full, completed from reference TRBV15 and TRBJ1-5, reads DAMVIQNPRYQVTQFGKPVTLSCSQTLNHNVMYWYQQKSSQAPKLLFHYYDKDFNNEADTPDNFQSRRPNTSFCFLDIRSPGLGDTAMYLCATSRQGGQPQHFGDGTRLSIL.

This chain joins TRBV5-1 and TRBJ2-1; TRBD2 matches 8 bases. Germline V gene sequence: CDR1 SGHRS, CDR2 YFSETQ. The CDR3 runs to 15 residues. J lost 3 bases, V lost 6 bases, and 8 bases had no gene match. The CDR3 DNA reads TGCGCCAGCACCAGAACTAGCGGATACTACAATGAGCAGTTCTTC. Translated, it gives CASTRTSGYYNEQFF.

The CDR3 DNA follows: TGTGCCTGGTGCGTTTTGAACACTGAAGCTTTCTTT. Translation gives CAWCVLNTEAFF. The chain carries TRBV30 and TRBJ1-1, with D uncertain. From germline, CDR1 is GTSNPN and CDR2 SVGIG (reference sequence). The CDR3 totals 12 residues. The germline V and J ends were trimmed by 5 bases and 0 bases, with 7 bases remaining between them.

Many counts were recorded for this clonotype. The chain carries TRBV20-1 and TRBJ2-7; D ambiguous. The V end lost 4 bases, the J end lost 2 bases, and 12 bases lay between the germline ends. The germline V gene encodes CDR1 DFQATT and CDR2 SNEGSKA (reference sequence). The CDR3 has 13 amino acids. The CDR3 bases are TGCAGTGCTAAGAGAGATGGGACCTACGAGCAGTACTTC. Translation gives CSAKRDGTYEQYF.

This clonotype was counted between two and nine times. The chain is built from TRBV4-3 and TRBJ2-1; no clear D gene. The germline V gene has CDR1 LGHNA and CDR2 YSLEER. Trimming pared 0 bases from V and 0 bases from J, leaving 9 bases between. This CDR3 has 16 residues. In DNA, the CDR3 is TGCGCCAGCAGCCAAGATTTGATGAGCTCCTACAATGAGCAGTTCTTC. Translating it yields CASSQDLMSSYNEQFF.

This clonotype has only a few counts. The chain uses TRBV20-1 and TRBJ2-1, with 9 nucleotides matching TRBD1. The germline gives CDR1 DFQATT, CDR2 SNEGSKA (reference sequence). Germline trimming cut 3 bases from V and 5 bases from J; bases unmatched to any gene: 8. This CDR3 region has 15 residues. CDR3 nucleotides: TGCAGTGCTAGTCCCCGGGACAGGGCCCACAATGAGCAGTTCTTC. Protein: CSASPRDRAHNEQFF.

The sample holds many counts of this clonotype. The V call is TRBV12-3 or TRBV12-4, the J call TRBJ2-1, with 9 bases aligning to TRBD2. V gave up 4 bases and J gave up 2 bases; unmatched junction bases: 6. CDR3 length equals 16 residues. The CDR3, as DNA: TGTGCCAGCAGTTCCCCCCTAGCGGGGACCTACAATGAGCAGTTCTTC. Translating gives CASSSPLAGTYNEQFF.

This clonotype was found many times. The genes are TRBV20-1 and TRBJ2-7; D remains unclear. The V gene's germline CDR1 is DFQATT and CDR2 SNEGSKA (reference sequence). The V and J ends lost 0 bases and 3 bases respectively, with 6 bases between them. The CDR3 has 12 residues. In DNA, the CDR3 is TGCAGTGCTAGAGATGCGGTCTACGAGCAGTACTTC. It translates to CSARDAVYEQYF.

The chain combines TRBV28 with TRBJ2-5, with TRBD1 matching over 7 bases. The germline V gene encodes CDR1 MDHEN and CDR2 SYDVKM. With 7 bases clipped from V and 5 bases from J, the junction kept 10 bases outside the gene matches. This CDR3 is built from 14 residues. The chain's CDR3 is CASTGDRAGETQYF. CDR3 nucleotides: TGTGCCAGCACCGGCGACAGGGCCGGGGAGACCCAGTACTTC.

This clonotype was counted between two and nine times. At one of its ends the junction is not consistent with the germline gene, which may arise from a read error. The genes are TRBV5-1 and TRBJ2-1; 9 bases fit TRBD2. The CDR3 is 16 residues long. Germline CDR1 is SGHRS and CDR2 is YFSETQ. For the CDR3, the DNA is TGCGCCAGCAGCTTGGGGGGGACTAGCTCCGACAATGAGCAGTTCTTC. Protein product: CASSLGGTSSDNEQFF. The full variable domain, its missing parts supplied by reference TRBV5-1 and TRBJ2-1, is KAGVTQTPRYLIKTRGQQVTLSCSPISGHRSVSWYQQTPGQGLQFLFEYFSETQRNKGNFPGRFSGRQFSNSRSEMNVSTLELGDSALYLCASSLGGTSSDNEQFFGPGTRLTVL.

There are many counts of this clonotype. For the CDR3, the DNA is TGTGCCAGCAGCGCGACCGGGACAGGCTTTCGTAATGAAAAACTGTTTTTT. This codes for CASSATGTGFRNEKLFF. The rearrangement joins TRBV9 to TRBJ1-4, with 8 nucleotides matching TRBD1. V lost 3 bases to trimming and J lost 4 bases; unmatched junction nucleotides: 11. The CDR3 is made up of 17 amino acids. The germline V gene encodes CDR1 SGDLS and CDR2 YYNGEE.

This clonotype was detected a few times. Here the CDR3 reads CASSLVGGESSYEQYF. Written as DNA, the CDR3 is TGTGCCAGCAGCTTAGTGGGCGGGGAAAGCTCCTACGAGCAGTACTTC. The rearrangement links TRBV7-2 to TRBJ2-7, with a weak D call TRBD2 (6 bases). The germline gives CDR1 SGHTA, CDR2 FQGNSA. This CDR3 region has 16 residues. Deletions cut 1 base from V and 0 bases from J, with 13 bases between. Complete variable domain (other parts from reference TRBV7-2 and TRBJ2-7): GAGVSQSPSNKVTEKGKDVELRCDPISGHTALYWYRQSLGQGLEFLIYFQGNSAPDKSGLPSDRFSAERTGGSVSTLTIQRTQQEDSAVYLCASSLVGGESSYEQYFGPGTRLTVT.

This clonotype has a handful of counts. The J gene is TRBJ2-5, the V gene TRBV7-2; D possibly corresponds to TRBD1 (5 bases). There are 16 residues in the CDR3. Germline V lookup: CDR1 SGHTA, CDR2 FQGNSA. Trimming removed 0 bases from V and 2 bases from J, with 13 bases in between. The CDR3 loop reads CASSLAWLTAQETQYF. The CDR3 coding sequence is TGTGCCAGCAGCTTAGCTTGGTTGACAGCTCAAGAGACCCAGTACTTC. The full variable domain, in which reference TRBV7-2 and TRBJ2-5 provide the parts outside the CDR3, is GAGVSQSPSNKVTEKGKDVELRCDPISGHTALYWYRQSLGQGLEFLIYFQGNSAPDKSGLPSDRFSAERTGGSVSTLTIQRTQQEDSAVYLCASSLAWLTAQETQYFGPGTRLLVL.

The V call is TRBV4-1, the J call TRBJ2-7; 8 nucleotides agree with TRBD2. The V gene's germline CDR1 is MGHRA and CDR2 YSYEKL. The CDR3 loop spans 15 amino acids. Trimming cost V 1 base and J 3 bases; bases outside gene matches: 5. In nucleotides, the CDR3 is TGCGCCAGCAGCCAAGCACTAGCGGACTACTACGAGCAGTACTTC. This codes for CASSQALADYYEQYF.